This T cell receptor (beta chain) derives from a study of CD8+CD57+ T cells in acquired aplastic anemia. Patients chosen for sequencing had CD8+CD57+ cells that had expanded, as shown by flow cytometry. Study-wide results and limits: A significant difference in CD8+ Simpson's diversity between patients and controls was not found. The study identified about 30 CD8+ CDR3 sequences shared by patients and controls.

This clonotype was seen many times. Its target is not known. TCR beta VDJ combinations and CDR3 sequences were profiled from genomic DNA. TCRdb called the reads again in MiXCR, with one record for every CDR3 protein. The data show over 150,000 distinct CDR3 sequences, with around 50% seen just once and roughly 13% held by the top ten. Sequenced: sorted CD4+, CD8+, or CD8+CD57+ T cells (not recorded which) from PBMCs. This clonotype was sampled from a human donor with aplastic anemia.

The CDR3 DNA sequence: TGTGCCAGCAACACCTTGACCCAAGAGACCCAGTACTTC. As protein: CASNTLTQETQYF. V is TRBV7-9 and J is TRBJ2-5; D is unclear. Deletions cut 7 bases from V and 1 base from J, with 10 bases between. This CDR3 has 13 amino acids. Germline V lookup: CDR1 SEHNR, CDR2 FQNEAQ (reference sequence).